This entry features one T cell receptor (beta chain) sequence. What it binds is unknown. V gave up 3 bases and J gave up 4 bases; unmatched junction bases: 8. This CDR3 comprises 16 residues. CDR1 and CDR2 from the germline V gene are SGDLS and YYNGEE. The data are from a study of CD8 T cells in ankylosing spondylitis. Overall study findings and caveats: Reportedly, disease-linked clones are significantly enriched in ankylosing spondylitis patients' matched synovial fluid. Reactive arthritis synovial fluid and blood previously showed some of these motif variants. Clones linked to the disease showed a CD8+ phenotype. They occurred at relatively low frequencies in peripheral blood. About 8 highly homologous variants made up a TCR beta motif, and this motif appeared characteristic of ankylosing spondylitis blood.

Construction of TCR beta libraries was performed using quantitative 5'-RACE with molecular barcodes. TCRdb ran MiXCR on the 5' RACE reads and lists one entry per CDR3 protein. Of about 800,000 distinct CDR3 sequences in the sample, over 9.5% were seen once. The sequence derives from a male donor with ankylosing spondylitis. The sample comprised blood, either unsorted or a sorted T cell fraction (not recorded which). V is TRBV9 and J is TRBJ2-3; 10 positions agree with TRBD2. The CDR3 coding sequence is TGTGCCAGCAGCGCTTCCCCGGGACTAGCGTCAGATACGCAGTATTTT. Its protein is CASSASPGLASDTQYF.